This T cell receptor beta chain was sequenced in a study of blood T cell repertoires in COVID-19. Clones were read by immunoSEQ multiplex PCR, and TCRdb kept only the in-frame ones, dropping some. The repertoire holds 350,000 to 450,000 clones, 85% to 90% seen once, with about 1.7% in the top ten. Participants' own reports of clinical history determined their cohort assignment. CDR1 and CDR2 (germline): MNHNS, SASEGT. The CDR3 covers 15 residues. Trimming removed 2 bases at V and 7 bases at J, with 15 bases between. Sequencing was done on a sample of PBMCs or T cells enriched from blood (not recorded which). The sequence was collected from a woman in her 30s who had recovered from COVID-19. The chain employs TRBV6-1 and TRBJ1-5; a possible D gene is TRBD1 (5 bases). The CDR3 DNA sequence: TGTGCCAGCAGTGAATTGGGCAGGGCCCGGCAGCCCCAGCATTTT. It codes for CASSELGRARQPQHF.